These 11 T cell receptor beta chains were sequenced from one sample in a study of blood T cells in healthy people across ages. A second PCR of roughly 7 to 11 cycles used a sample-barcoded 5' primer and a J-beta primer mix. TCRdb used MiXCR to reprocess the 5' RACE reads, holding one entry per CDR3 protein. The sample holds 710,000 or so distinct CDR3 sequences, 22% seen once. Sequenced sample: blood. All receptors derive from a man in his 70s in good health.

The chain uses TRBV15 and TRBJ1-1, with unresolved D. The CDR3 covers 15 residues. CDR1 is LNHNV and CDR2 is YYDKDF in the germline V gene (reference sequence). Trimming left V 0 bases short and J 8 bases short, with 16 bases between. DNA for the CDR3: TGTGCCACCAGCAGAGATCGGGCCCGATTGCAAGAAGCTTTCTTT. Translating gives CATSRDRARLQEAFF.

The chain is built from TRBV15 and TRBJ1-2; no reliable D call. This CDR3 spans 13 amino acids. Germline V gene data show CDR1 as LNHNV and CDR2 as YYDKDF (reference sequence). The ends were cut back, 3 bases at V and 7 bases at J, with 12 bases in the middle. CDR3: CATSRDLSRGYTF. DNA of the CDR3: TGTGCCACCAGCAGGGATCTATCCCGTGGCTACACCTTC.

As DNA, the CDR3 is TGTGCCAGCAGCTTAATTGGGCGCGCCTCCTACGAGCAGTACTTC. Its translation: CASSLIGRASYEQYF. V and J are TRBV11-2 and TRBJ2-7, with D unclear. Germline V gene data show CDR1 as SGHAT and CDR2 as FQNNGV. The CDR3 is 15 residues long. Trimming left V 2 bases short and J 0 bases short, with 11 bases between.

The V and J genes are TRBV10-3 and TRBJ2-1, with 9 bases identical to TRBD2. This CDR3 is built from 16 residues. V trimming: 1 base; J trimming: 10 bases; junction bases outside the gene matches: 11. Germline V gene sequence: CDR1 ENHRY, CDR2 SYGVKD. Here the CDR3 reads CAISELKERGVGEQFF. CDR3 nucleotide sequence: TGTGCCATCAGTGAGTTAAAGGAGCGGGGGGTAGGGGAGCAGTTCTTC.

This clonotype was observed a handful of times. This rearrangement joins TRBV6-6 to TRBJ2-7; the D gene is possibly TRBD2 (6 bases). The CDR3 length is 17 residues. V was trimmed by 5 bases and J by 0 bases, leaving 20 bases between them. Germline V gene sequence: CDR1 MNHNY, CDR2 SVGAGI (reference sequence). This CDR3 reads CASSHGKEGRSSYEQYV. DNA for the CDR3: TGTGCCAGCAGTCACGGAAAGGAGGGCAGGAGCTCCTACGAGCAGTACGTC.

This clonotype has a handful of counts. The chain combines TRBV7-2 with TRBJ2-1; TRBD2 agrees at 12 bases. This CDR3 is 15 amino acids long. The V gene's germline CDR1 is SGHTA and CDR2 FQGNSA. The trim removed 4 bases at V and 2 bases at J, leaving 0 bases unmatched. This CDR3 is CASSWTSGTYNEQFF. The CDR3 region has the DNA TGTGCCAGCAGCTGGACTAGCGGGACCTACAATGAGCAGTTCTTC.

The CDR3 here is CAISLTGTGGAEGYGYTF. The CDR3 DNA follows: TGTGCCATCAGTTTAACCGGGACAGGGGGCGCCGAAGGCTATGGCTACACCTTC. This sequence joins TRBV10-3 and TRBJ1-2, with 12 bases fitting TRBD1. The germline V gene encodes CDR1 ENHRY and CDR2 SYGVKD. Trimming removed 5 bases from V and 4 bases from J; junction bases left unmatched: 14. The CDR3 has 18 residues.

This clonotype was detected a few times. This sequence joins TRBV20-1 and TRBJ2-5; TRBD2 matches 10 bases. This CDR3 is built from 14 residues. The germline V gene encodes CDR1 DFQATT and CDR2 SNEGSKA (reference sequence). Trimming took 7 bases from V and 0 from J; bases not matched to a gene: 5. The CDR3 sequence is CSGTSGENQETQYF. CDR3 coding DNA: TGCAGTGGAACTAGCGGGGAAAACCAAGAGACCCAGTACTTC.

The chain carries TRBV6-6 and TRBJ1-4; possible D gene TRBD1, 6 bases. Trimming cost V 1 base and J 6 bases, with 15 bases left between them. This CDR3 has 16 amino acids. The V gene's germline CDR1 is MNHNY and CDR2 SVGAGI (reference sequence). CDR3 loop: CASSYLTGGSDEKLFF. The CDR3 DNA reads TGTGCCAGCAGTTACTTGACGGGGGGCAGTGATGAAAAACTGTTTTTT.

V usage is TRBV7-2 and J usage is TRBJ1-6; no definite D call. CDR1 and CDR2 (germline): SGHTA, FQGNSA. This CDR3 comprises 14 residues. V was shortened by 5 bases and J by 9 bases, with 14 bases between the two germline ends. Here the CDR3 reads CASSHRAEGSPLHF. The CDR3 nucleotides read TGTGCCAGCAGCCACCGGGCCGAGGGTTCACCCCTCCACTTT. Looking up the rest from reference TRBV7-2 and TRBJ1-6 gives the full variable domain: GAGVSQSPSNKVTEKGKDVELRCDPISGHTALYWYRQSLGQGLEFLIYFQGNSAPDKSGLPSDRFSAERTGGSVSTLTIQRTQQEDSAVYLCASSHRAEGSPLHFGNGTRLTVT.

The CDR3 here is CATRPAGVETQYF. The CDR3 DNA is TGTGCCACCAGGCCAGCGGGGGTGGAGACCCAGTACTTC. This sequence joins TRBV24-1 and TRBJ2-7; 8 nucleotides agree with TRBD2. The DNA end favors TRBJ2-5, so the J call may be wrong. The germline V gene has CDR1 KGHDR and CDR2 SFDVKD. The CDR3 totals 13 residues.